One sample yielded the 28 T cell receptor beta chains listed below, sequenced in a study of T cell responses to AZD1222 COVID-19 vaccine. Some clones are missing from TCRdb's copy, which holds only in-frame ones; the method was immunoSEQ multiplex PCR. The table has some 140,000 clones, more than 90% seen once. The specimen was peripheral blood, collected on day 0 of AZD1222 vaccination. These receptors were taken from an adult in good health.

The chain is built from TRBV5-4 and TRBJ1-2, with D possibly matching TRBD1 (5 bases). The germline V and J ends were trimmed by 0 bases and 4 bases, with 7 bases remaining between them. This CDR3 contains 13 residues. The germline gives CDR1 SGHNT, CDR2 YYREEE (reference sequence). The CDR3 region is CASSLDRLYGYTF. The CDR3 DNA reads TGTGCCAGCAGCTTGGACAGGCTCTATGGCTACACCTTC.

The rearrangement uses TRBV9 and TRBJ2-1, with D possibly called TRBD1 or TRBD2 (5 bases each). Germline V gene data show CDR1 as SGDLS and CDR2 as YYNGEE. V gave up 0 bases and J gave up 3 bases, with 19 bases separating them. The length of the CDR3 is 18 residues. The CDR3 DNA reads TGTGCCAGCAGCGTAGCTTCTGGGACCGGAGACCTCTACAATGAGCAGTTCTTC. It codes for CASSVASGTGDLYNEQFF.

The CDR3 protein is CASSLNRVNSPLHF. DNA of the CDR3: TGTGCCAGCAGCTTAAACAGGGTTAATTCACCCCTCCACTTT. V usage is TRBV7-3 and J usage is TRBJ1-6, with D possibly TRBD1 on 6 matching bases. Per the germline V gene, CDR1 is SGHTA and CDR2 is FQGTGA. V lost 1 base and J 6 bases, leaving 7 bases between the germline ends. The CDR3 spans 14 residues.

V and J are TRBV3-1 (or the pseudogene TRBV3-2) and TRBJ1-1, with TRBD1 as a possible D gene (5 bases). Trimming removed 0 bases at V and 7 bases at J, with 12 bases between. Germline CDR1 reads LGHDT; CDR2 reads YNNKEL (reference sequence). The CDR3 is made up of 14 amino acids. This CDR3 reads CASSQEWSRGEAFF. Here the CDR3 DNA reads TGTGCCAGCAGCCAAGAGTGGTCGAGGGGTGAAGCTTTCTTT.

V and J are TRBV2 and TRBJ1-2; D not resolved. The V and J ends lost 1 base and 8 bases respectively, with 17 bases between them. Looked up from germline, CDR1 is SNHLY and CDR2 is FYNNEI. This CDR3 is 15 amino acids long. The CDR3 DNA is TGTGCCAGCAGTGAAGTATCGAAGTCAGGAGGGGGCTACACCTTC. Protein: CASSEVSKSGGGYTF.

This chain uses TRBV10-3 with TRBJ1-2, with no clear D. This CDR3 has 14 residues. The germline gives CDR1 ENHRY, CDR2 SYGVKD. The V gene lost 7 bases and the J gene lost 5 bases, with 17 bases spanning the gap. CDR3 region: CAIKAGDGLYGYTF. The DNA for the CDR3 is TGTGCCATCAAGGCAGGTGACGGCCTTTATGGCTACACCTTC.

The chain combines TRBV6-2 or TRBV6-3 with TRBJ2-2; maybe TRBD2 (5 bases). CDR1 MNHEY and CDR2 SVGEGT come from the germline V gene. V was pared by 5 bases and J by 3 bases, with 16 bases between. This CDR3 has 16 amino acids. The CDR3 DNA follows: TGTGCCAGCAGTACTCCCAGACTATGGGACACCGGGGAGCTGTTTTTT. Translating it yields CASSTPRLWDTGELFF.

This chain connects TRBV9 to TRBJ1-5, with D perhaps TRBD1 (5 bases). Trimming stripped 3 bases from V and 3 bases from J, with 13 bases between. Germline V gives CDR1 SGDLS, CDR2 YYNGEE. The CDR3 spans 15 residues. Here the CDR3 reads CASSEMDTINQPQHF. Here the CDR3 DNA reads TGTGCCAGCAGCGAGATGGACACAATCAATCAGCCCCAGCATTTT. The complete variable domain, with remaining parts taken from reference TRBV9 and TRBJ1-5, reads DSGVTQTPKHLITATGQRVTLRCSPRSGDLSVYWYQQSLDQGLQFLIQYYNGEERAKGNILERFSAQQFPDLHSELNLSSLELGDSALYFCASSEMDTINQPQHFGDGTRLSIL.

This sequence joins TRBV7-2 and TRBJ2-7; 8 bases fit TRBD1. V gave up 2 bases and J gave up 6 bases; unmatched junction bases: 6. In germline, CDR1 is SGHTA, CDR2 FQGNSA. The CDR3 consists of 14 residues. The CDR3 region has the DNA TGTGCCAGCAGCTTACGGCAGGGGGCAGGCGAGCAGTACTTC. Its translation is CASSLRQGAGEQYF.

This chain uses TRBV2 with TRBJ2-3; 10 nucleotides line up with TRBD2. The CDR3 spans 16 residues. V lost 3 bases, J lost 5 bases, and 8 bases stayed unmatched. Germline V gives CDR1 SNHLY, CDR2 FYNNEI. CDR3 DNA sequence: TGTGCCAGCAGTGACCTAGCGGGGGCCCGAGGAGATACGCAGTATTTT. This translates into CASSDLAGARGDTQYF. Supplemented by reference TRBV2 and TRBJ2-3, the full variable domain reads EPEVTQTPSHQVTQMGQEVILRCVPISNHLYFYWYRQILGQKVEFLVSFYNNEISEKSEIFDDQFSVERPDGSNFTLKIRSTKLEDSAMYFCASSDLAGARGDTQYFGPGTRLTVL.

This chain links TRBV5-1 with TRBJ1-1; weak D call: TRBD1 (6 bases). The CDR3 is 15 residues long. The germline CDR1 and CDR2 sequences are SGHRS and YFSETQ. The ends were cut back, 3 bases at V and 4 bases at J, with 16 bases in the middle. The CDR3 nucleotides are TGCGCCAGCAGCTCCCCGCGGGGGGGCGGCACTGAAGCTTTCTTT. This gives the protein CASSSPRGGGTEAFF.

This chain connects TRBV18 to TRBJ2-7; no clear D. V lost 6 bases and J 6 bases, leaving 9 bases between the germline ends. The V gene's germline CDR1 is KGHSH and CDR2 LQKENI. The CDR3 runs 11 residues. In DNA, the CDR3 is TGTGCCAGCTCTCCCAAATTCGAGCAGTACTTC. Protein: CASSPKFEQYF.

V gene TRBV5-4 combines with J gene TRBJ2-3; D call uncertain. The CDR3 extends over 15 amino acids. The V gene's germline CDR1 is SGHNT and CDR2 YYREEE (reference sequence). Trimming shortened V by 1 base and J by 0 bases, and 9 bases separated the two germline ends. The CDR3 sequence: CASSLITTSTDTQYF. In nucleotides, the CDR3 is TGTGCCAGCAGCTTGATCACTACTAGCACAGATACGCAGTATTTT. Combining the CDR3 with reference TRBV5-4 and TRBJ2-3 gives the whole variable domain ETGVTQSPTHLIKTRGQQVTLRCSSQSGHNTVSWYQQALGQGPQFIFQYYREEENGRGNFPPRFSGLQFPNYSSELNVNALELDDSALYLCASSLITTSTDTQYFGPGTRLTVL.

This clone was seen only once. The rearrangement links TRBV2 to TRBJ1-3, with 8 bases aligning to TRBD1. Unmatched junction bases numbered 15, after V lost 7 bases and J lost 4 bases. This CDR3 is built from 17 residues. Germline assignment: CDR1 SNHLY and CDR2 FYNNEI. In DNA, the CDR3 is TGTGCCAGCAAGACAGGGACCAGGGGGCTTCAGGGAAACACCATATATTTT. It is translated as CASKTGTRGLQGNTIYF. Variable domain in full (rest from reference TRBV2 and TRBJ1-3): EPEVTQTPSHQVTQMGQEVILRCVPISNHLYFYWYRQILGQKVEFLVSFYNNEISEKSEIFDDQFSVERPDGSNFTLKIRSTKLEDSAMYFCASKTGTRGLQGNTIYFGEGSWLTVV.

This chain links TRBV6-2 or TRBV6-3 with TRBJ1-5, with a possible D match to TRBD1 (6 bases). Trimming took 5 bases from V and 1 from J, leaving 9 bases between them. The CDR3 is made up of 14 amino acids. Germline V gene sequence: CDR1 MNHEY, CDR2 SVGEGT. This CDR3 reads CASSRGGSNQPQHF. CDR3 nucleotide sequence: TGTGCCAGCAGTAGGGGGGGGAGCAATCAGCCCCAGCATTTT.

This sequence joins TRBV24-1 and TRBJ2-1, with TRBD2 as a possible D gene (5 bases). Germline V CDR1 and CDR2: KGHDR, SFDVKD. CDR3 length equals 14 residues. The V end lost 5 bases, the J end lost 9 bases, and 16 bases lay between the germline ends. This chain's CDR3 is CATSGVMGSGEQFF. CDR3 DNA: TGTGCCACCAGTGGCGTCATGGGGAGCGGTGAGCAGTTCTTC.

The V and J genes are TRBV5-1 and TRBJ1-1; perhaps TRBD1 as D (6 bases). Germline V lookup: CDR1 SGHRS, CDR2 YFSETQ. With 0 bases removed from V and 1 base from J, the gap between germline ends came to 16 bases. The CDR3 has 17 residues. CDR3 in amino acids: CASSLGLGGLANTEAFF. The CDR3, as DNA: TGCGCCAGCAGCTTGGGCCTCGGGGGGCTGGCGAACACTGAAGCTTTCTTT.

The V and J genes are TRBV5-1 and TRBJ1-1; D not certain. CDR1 is SGHRS and CDR2 is YFSETQ in the germline V gene. The CDR3 is 13 amino acids. Trimming pared 0 bases from V and 4 bases from J, leaving 7 bases between. The CDR3 reads CASSLAGSTEAFF. CDR3 DNA sequence: TGCGCCAGCAGCTTGGCGGGAAGCACTGAAGCTTTCTTT.

V usage is TRBV11-2 and J usage is TRBJ1-2; 7 bases fit TRBD1. The CDR3 totals 11 residues. Looked up from germline, CDR1 is SGHAT and CDR2 is FQNNGV. V was clipped by 4 bases and J by 14 bases; unmatched bases: 7. The CDR3 coding sequence is TGTGCCAGCAGCTATCGACAGGGATCGACCTTC. It specifies CASSYRQGSTF.

The V call is TRBV6-5, the J call TRBJ1-5; D is possibly TRBD1 (5 bases). The CDR3 loop spans 15 amino acids. Germline CDR1 and CDR2: MNHEY and SVGAGI. Trimming pared 8 bases from V and 0 bases from J, leaving 14 bases between. CDR3 sequence reads: CASSLGANSNQPQHF. As DNA, the CDR3 is TGTGCCAGCTCCCTTGGGGCCAATAGCAATCAGCCCCAGCATTTT.

The rearrangement uses TRBV7-2 and TRBJ1-6; D is undetermined. The V gene lost 5 bases and the J gene lost 10 bases, with 18 bases spanning the gap. CDR3 length: 15 residues. Germline V gene sequence: CDR1 SGHTA, CDR2 FQGNSA. In DNA, the CDR3 is TGTGCCAGCAGCGCCGGGCTCTCGGGTTTGTCACCCCTCCACTTT. Its translation: CASSAGLSGLSPLHF.

The chain is built from TRBV7-8 and TRBJ2-7, with TRBD1 as a possible D gene (6 bases). Per the germline V gene, CDR1 is SGHVS and CDR2 is FQNEAQ. The CDR3 loop spans 15 amino acids. V lost 5 bases to trimming and J lost 2 bases, with 16 bases between them. This chain's CDR3 is CASSAITGIAYEQYF. Here the CDR3 DNA reads TGTGCCAGCAGCGCTATTACAGGGATTGCCTACGAGCAGTACTTC. The whole variable domain, remainder taken from reference TRBV7-8 and TRBJ2-7, is GAGVSQSPRYKVAKRGQDVALRCDPISGHVSLFWYQQALGQGPEFLTYFQNEAQLDKSGLPSDRFFAERPEGSVSTLKIQRTQQEDSAVYLCASSAITGIAYEQYFGPGTRLTVT.

V and J are TRBV27 and TRBJ1-1; D is unresolved. The V end was cut by 0 bases, the J end by 1 base, with 9 bases between. The CDR3 is made up of 15 amino acids. Germline lookup yields CDR1 MNHEY and CDR2 SMNVEV (reference sequence). The CDR3, as DNA: TGTGCCAGCAGTTTATCGTGGGGTCAGAACACTGAAGCTTTCTTT. Encoded protein: CASSLSWGQNTEAFF.

The chain uses TRBV10-3 and TRBJ2-3; D unclear. The CDR3 length is 12 residues. The V end lost 7 bases, the J end lost 8 bases, and 13 bases lay between the germline ends. Germline-derived CDR1 and CDR2 are ENHRY and SYGVKD. The CDR3 region is CAIKDPSATQYF. CDR3 DNA sequence: TGTGCCATCAAGGACCCCTCGGCTACGCAGTATTTT.

The rearrangement uses TRBV27 and TRBJ1-6; the D gene is possibly TRBD1 (5 bases). Germline V lookup: CDR1 MNHEY, CDR2 SMNVEV (reference sequence). The CDR3 is made up of 16 amino acids. The ends were cut back, 3 bases at V and 7 bases at J, with 16 bases in the middle. The CDR3, as DNA: TGTGCCAGCAGTTTTAGGCCGTGGGGGGGAAATTCACCCCTCCACTTT. It specifies CASSFRPWGGNSPLHF.

The chain carries TRBV27 and TRBJ2-7; TRBD2 matches at 13 bases. The CDR3 runs 14 residues. Trimming at V came to 5 bases and at J to 10 bases, leaving 8 bases not matched to a gene. Germline V gene sequence: CDR1 MNHEY, CDR2 SMNVEV (reference sequence). CDR3 DNA sequence: TGTGCCAGCAGTATAACTAGCGGGGGGGGAAAACAGTACTTC. Translation gives CASSITSGGGKQYF.

This clone has a single count. This chain joins TRBV27 and TRBJ1-1; 8 bases match TRBD1. Germline V CDR1 and CDR2: MNHEY, SMNVEV (reference sequence). The CDR3 runs 19 residues. The J segment lost 6 bases and the V segment lost 5 bases, leaving 23 bases of the junction unmatched. In nucleotides, the CDR3 is TGTGCCAGCAGTCAAATACCGGGGACAGGATGGGAGTCGTTAGCTGAAGCTTTCTTT. Encoded protein: CASSQIPGTGWESLAEAFF.

The chain employs TRBV7-9 and TRBJ1-2; 7 bases line up with TRBD1. The trim removed 1 base at V and 7 bases at J, leaving 3 bases unmatched. Germline CDR1 SEHNR, CDR2 FQNEAQ (reference sequence). The CDR3 sequence is 13 residues long. The DNA of the CDR3 is TGTGCCAGCAGCTTAGACCAGGGGGTTGGCTACACCTTC. Protein: CASSLDQGVGYTF.